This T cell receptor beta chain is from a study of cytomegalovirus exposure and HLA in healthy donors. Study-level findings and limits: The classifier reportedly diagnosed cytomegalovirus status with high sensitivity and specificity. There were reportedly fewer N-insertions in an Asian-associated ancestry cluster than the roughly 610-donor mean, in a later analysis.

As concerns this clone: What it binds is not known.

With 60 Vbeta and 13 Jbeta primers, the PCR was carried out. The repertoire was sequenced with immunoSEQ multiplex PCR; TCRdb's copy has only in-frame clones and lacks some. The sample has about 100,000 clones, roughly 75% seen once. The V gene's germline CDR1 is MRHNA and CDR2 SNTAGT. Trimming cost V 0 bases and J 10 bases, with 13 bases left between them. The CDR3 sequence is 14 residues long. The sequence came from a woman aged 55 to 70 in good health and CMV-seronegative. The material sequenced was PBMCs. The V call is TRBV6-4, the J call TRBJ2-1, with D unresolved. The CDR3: CASSDSIRSREQFF. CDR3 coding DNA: TGTGCCAGCAGTGACTCTATCCGTAGCCGGGAGCAGTTCTTC.